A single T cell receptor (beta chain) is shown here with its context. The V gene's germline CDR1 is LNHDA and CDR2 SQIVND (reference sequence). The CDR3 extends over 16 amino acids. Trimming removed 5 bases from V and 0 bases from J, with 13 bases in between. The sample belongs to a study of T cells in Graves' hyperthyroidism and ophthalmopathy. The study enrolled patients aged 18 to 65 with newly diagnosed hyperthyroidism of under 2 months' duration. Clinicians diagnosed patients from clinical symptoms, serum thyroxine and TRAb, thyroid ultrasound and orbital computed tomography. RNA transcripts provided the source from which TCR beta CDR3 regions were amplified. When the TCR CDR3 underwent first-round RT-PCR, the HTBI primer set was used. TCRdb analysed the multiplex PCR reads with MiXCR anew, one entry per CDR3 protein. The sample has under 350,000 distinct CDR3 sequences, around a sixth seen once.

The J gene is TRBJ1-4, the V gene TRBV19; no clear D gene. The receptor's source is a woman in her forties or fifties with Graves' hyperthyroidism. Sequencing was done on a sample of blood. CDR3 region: CASSPRESSTNEKLFF. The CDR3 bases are TGTGCCAGTAGTCCCCGTGAGTCCTCAACTAATGAAAAACTGTTTTTT.